Listed below are T cell receptor beta chains from one sample, sequenced in a study of blood T cell repertoires in COVID-19. Profiling relied on immunoSEQ multiplex PCR, and the TCRdb table lists in-frame clones only, not all of them. The sample has 60,000 to 80,000 clones, 85% to 90% seen once; the top ten hold approximately 4%. Sequencing was performed on peripheral blood. The receptor source for this set is a human donor in a cohort sampled during active COVID-19. Both conserved end residues are trimmed from each CDR3.

v_gene	j_gene	CDR3aa
TRBV29-1	TRBJ2-5	SVEDLEGPETQY
TRBV7-2	TRBJ2-3	ASSATPELAIRVDTQY
TRBV7-8	TRBJ1-5	ASSKGQGAESNQPQH
TRBV12-3/TRBV12-4	TRBJ1-5	ASSPDRLEPQH
TRBV12-3/TRBV12-4	TRBJ1-1	ASSPTRGEAF
TRBV12-3/TRBV12-4	TRBJ2-1	ASNQEGNEQF
TRBV23-1	TRBJ2-1	ASSQSEGASGSGDNEQF
TRBV5-1	TRBJ2-2	ASSLRQRNTGELF
TRBV7-9	TRBJ1-1	ASSLLQGKNTEAF
TRBV6-2/TRBV6-3	TRBJ1-5	ASSLPYNLYLNQPQH
TRBV19	TRBJ2-2	ASNEGTVNTGELF
TRBV9	TRBJ2-3	ASSERTSGTDTQY
TRBV5-3	TRBJ1-5	ARSLAGLDGGSNQPQH
TRBV5-1	TRBJ2-5	ASSVEVREETQY
TRBV5-6	TRBJ1-1	ASRVRGNTEAF
TRBV5-1	TRBJ2-7	ASSLSGITYEQY
TRBV6-5	TRBJ2-6	ASKYGGTGANVLT
TRBV4-1	TRBJ1-5	ASSQEDLQPQH
TRBV7-6	TRBJ2-1	ASSPKWGDYNEQF
TRBV3-1/TRBV3-2	TRBJ2-2	ASSQSPGSGELF